Described below is a single T cell receptor beta chain sequence and its context. The target antigen is unknown. These data belong to a study of response to subunit inactivated influenza vaccine. Study outcomes and limitations: Every seasonal influenza vaccination brings in few new T cells, the authors suggested.

TCRdb redid the calling of the RT-PCR reads with MiXCR, one entry per CDR3 protein. Of roughly 790,000 distinct CDR3 sequences listed, approximately 21% are singletons. J gave up 1 base and V 1 base, and 17 bases lay outside the gene matches. The CDR3 runs to 20 residues. Germline lookup yields CDR1 SGHVS and CDR2 FQNEAQ. This chain uses TRBV7-8 with TRBJ2-3; TRBD2 matches at 7 bases. The sample here was PBMCs from blood, taken roughly 5 days after vaccination. The sequence was obtained from a man aged 50 to 60 who received an inactivated influenza vaccine. The chain's CDR3 is CASSLGGGSGPIGGTDTQYF. The CDR3 DNA is TGTGCCAGCAGCTTAGGAGGTGGTAGCGGGCCTATTGGAGGCACAGATACGCAGTATTTT.